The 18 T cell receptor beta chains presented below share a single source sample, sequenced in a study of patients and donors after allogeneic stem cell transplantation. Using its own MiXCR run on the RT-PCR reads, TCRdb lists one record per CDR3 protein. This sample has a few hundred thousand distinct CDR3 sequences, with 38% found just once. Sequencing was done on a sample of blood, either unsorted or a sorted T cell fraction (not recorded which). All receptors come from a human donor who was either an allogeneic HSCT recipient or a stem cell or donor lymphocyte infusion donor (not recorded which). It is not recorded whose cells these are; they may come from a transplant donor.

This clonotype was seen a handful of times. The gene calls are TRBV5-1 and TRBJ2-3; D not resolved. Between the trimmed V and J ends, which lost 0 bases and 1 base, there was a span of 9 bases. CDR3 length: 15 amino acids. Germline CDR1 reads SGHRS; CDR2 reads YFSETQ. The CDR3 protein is CASSLAAYRTDTQYF. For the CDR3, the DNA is TGCGCCAGCAGCTTGGCAGCTTATCGCACAGATACGCAGTATTTT.

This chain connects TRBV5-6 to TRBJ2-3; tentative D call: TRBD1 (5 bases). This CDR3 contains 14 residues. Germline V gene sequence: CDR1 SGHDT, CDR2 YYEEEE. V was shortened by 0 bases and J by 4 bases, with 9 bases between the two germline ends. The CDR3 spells CASSLAGFPDTQYF. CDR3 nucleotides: TGTGCCAGCAGCTTGGCAGGGTTCCCAGATACGCAGTATTTT. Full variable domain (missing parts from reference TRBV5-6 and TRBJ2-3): DAGVTQSPTHLIKTRGQQVTLRCSPKSGHDTVSWYQQALGQGPQFIFQYYEEEERQRGNFPDRFSGHQFPNYSSELNVNALLLGDSALYLCASSLAGFPDTQYFGPGTRLTVL.

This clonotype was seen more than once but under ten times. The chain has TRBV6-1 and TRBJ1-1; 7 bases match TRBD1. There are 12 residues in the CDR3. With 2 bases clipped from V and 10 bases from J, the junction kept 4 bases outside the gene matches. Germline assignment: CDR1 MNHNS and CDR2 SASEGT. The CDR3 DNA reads TGTGCCAGCAGTGAAAGAGGGGGCAGAGCTTTCTTT. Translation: CASSERGGRAFF.

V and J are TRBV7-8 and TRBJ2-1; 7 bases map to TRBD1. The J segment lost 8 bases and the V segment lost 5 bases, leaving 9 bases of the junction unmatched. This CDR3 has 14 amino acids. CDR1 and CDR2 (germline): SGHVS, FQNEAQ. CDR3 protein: CASSPDRLGDEQFF. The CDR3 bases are TGTGCCAGCAGCCCGGACAGGTTAGGGGATGAGCAGTTCTTC.

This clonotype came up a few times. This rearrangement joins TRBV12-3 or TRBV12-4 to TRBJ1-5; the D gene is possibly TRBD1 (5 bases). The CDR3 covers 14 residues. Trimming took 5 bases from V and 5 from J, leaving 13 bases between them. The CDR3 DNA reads TGTGCCAGCAGTACCAGACGGGGGGATCAGCCCCAGCATTTT. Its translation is CASSTRRGDQPQHF.

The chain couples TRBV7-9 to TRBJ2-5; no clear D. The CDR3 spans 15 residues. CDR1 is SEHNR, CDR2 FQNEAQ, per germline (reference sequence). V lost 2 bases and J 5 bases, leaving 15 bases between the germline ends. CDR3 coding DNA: TGTGCCAGCAGCTTAAGAACCTCTCATAGGGAGACCCAGTACTTC. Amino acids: CASSLRTSHRETQYF.

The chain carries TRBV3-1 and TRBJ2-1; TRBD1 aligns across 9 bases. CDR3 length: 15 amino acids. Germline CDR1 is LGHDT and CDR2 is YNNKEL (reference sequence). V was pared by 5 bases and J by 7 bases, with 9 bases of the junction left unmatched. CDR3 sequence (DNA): TGTGCCAGCAGCTACCCGGGACAGGGCGTAAATGAGCAGTTCTTC. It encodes CASSYPGQGVNEQFF.

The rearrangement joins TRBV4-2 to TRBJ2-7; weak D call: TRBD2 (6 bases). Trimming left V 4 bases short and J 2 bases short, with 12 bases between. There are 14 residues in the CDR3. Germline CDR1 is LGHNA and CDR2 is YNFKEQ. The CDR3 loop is CASSLGTPTYEQYF. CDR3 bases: TGTGCCAGCAGCCTCGGGACTCCCACCTACGAGCAGTACTTC.

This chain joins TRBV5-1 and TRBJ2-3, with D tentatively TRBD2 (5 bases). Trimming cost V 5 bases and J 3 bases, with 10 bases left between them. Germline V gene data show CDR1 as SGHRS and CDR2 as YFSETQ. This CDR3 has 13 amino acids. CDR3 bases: TGCGCCAGCAGAAGCGGCAATACAGATACGCAGTATTTT. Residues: CASRSGNTDTQYF.

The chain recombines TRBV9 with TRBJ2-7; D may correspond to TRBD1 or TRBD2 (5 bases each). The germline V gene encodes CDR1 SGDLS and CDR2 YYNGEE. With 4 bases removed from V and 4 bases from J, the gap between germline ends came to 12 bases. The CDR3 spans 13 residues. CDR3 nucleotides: TGTGCCAGCAGCCGGGACGGTTTTTACGAGCAGTACTTC. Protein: CASSRDGFYEQYF.

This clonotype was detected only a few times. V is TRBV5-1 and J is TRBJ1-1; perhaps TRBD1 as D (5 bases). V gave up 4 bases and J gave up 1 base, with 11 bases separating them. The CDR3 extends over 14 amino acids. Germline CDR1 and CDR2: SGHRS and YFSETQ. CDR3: CASSQGRENTEAFF. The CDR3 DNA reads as TGCGCCAGCAGCCAGGGACGGGAGAACACTGAAGCTTTCTTT.

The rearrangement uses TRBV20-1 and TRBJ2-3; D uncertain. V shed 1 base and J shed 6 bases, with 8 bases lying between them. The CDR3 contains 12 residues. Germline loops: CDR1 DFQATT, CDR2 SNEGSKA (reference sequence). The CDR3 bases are TGCAGTGCTAGAGCTAAGTTGGATACGCAGTATTTT. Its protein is CSARAKLDTQYF.

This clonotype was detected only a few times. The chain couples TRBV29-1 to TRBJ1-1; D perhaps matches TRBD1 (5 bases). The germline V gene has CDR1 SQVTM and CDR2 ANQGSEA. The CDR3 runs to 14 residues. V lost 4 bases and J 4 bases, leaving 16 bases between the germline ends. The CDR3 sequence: CSVVRVGWGTEAFF. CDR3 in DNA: TGCAGCGTTGTCAGGGTAGGATGGGGCACTGAAGCTTTCTTT.

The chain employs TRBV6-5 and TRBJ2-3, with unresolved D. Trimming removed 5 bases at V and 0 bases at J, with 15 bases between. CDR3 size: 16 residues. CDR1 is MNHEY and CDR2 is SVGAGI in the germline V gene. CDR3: CASSRGATTSTDTQYF. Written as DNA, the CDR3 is TGTGCCAGCAGTAGAGGAGCGACGACTAGCACAGATACGCAGTATTTT.

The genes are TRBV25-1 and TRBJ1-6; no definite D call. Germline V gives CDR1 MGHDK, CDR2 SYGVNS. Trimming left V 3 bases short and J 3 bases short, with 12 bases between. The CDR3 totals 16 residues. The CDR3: CASSEDRSIYNSPLHF. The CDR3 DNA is TGTGCCAGCAGTGAGGATAGGTCTATCTATAATTCACCCCTCCACTTT.

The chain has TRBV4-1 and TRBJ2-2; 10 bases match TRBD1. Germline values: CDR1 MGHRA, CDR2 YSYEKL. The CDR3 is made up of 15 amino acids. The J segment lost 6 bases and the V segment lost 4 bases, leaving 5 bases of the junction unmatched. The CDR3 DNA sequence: TGCGCCAGCAGCCCCAAGGGACAGGGGCCCGGGGAGCTGTTTTTT. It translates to CASSPKGQGPGELFF.

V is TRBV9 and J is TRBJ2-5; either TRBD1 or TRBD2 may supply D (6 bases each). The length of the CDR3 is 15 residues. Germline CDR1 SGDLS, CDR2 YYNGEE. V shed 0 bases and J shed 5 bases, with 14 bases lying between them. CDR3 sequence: CASSVAVGGRETQYF. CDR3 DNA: TGTGCCAGCAGCGTAGCAGTCGGGGGCAGGGAGACCCAGTACTTC.

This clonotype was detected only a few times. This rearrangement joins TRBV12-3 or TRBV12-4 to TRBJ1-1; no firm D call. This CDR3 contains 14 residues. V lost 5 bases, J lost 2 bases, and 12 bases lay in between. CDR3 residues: CASSRADGNTEAFF. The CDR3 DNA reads TGTGCCAGCAGTCGAGCGGACGGTAACACTGAAGCTTTCTTT.